This TCR beta chain was recovered during a study of shared clonotypes between healthy human individuals. Germline V gene data show CDR1 as MNHEY and CDR2 as SMNVEV (reference sequence). CDR3 size: 18 residues. V lost 2 bases and J lost 6, with 26 bases in between. Sequencing was at deep level. Generated by immunoSEQ multiplex PCR, the TCRdb table keeps only in-frame clones and is missing some. The repertoire includes 2,500,000 or so clones, roughly 93% of them detected once, and about 0.39% sits in the top ten. The sample comprised naive CD4+ T cells from PBMCs. The sample's subset: CD45RA+ positively selected. This TCR came from a young man in good health. Some clones in this sample may be carry-over from other donors' samples. J is TRBJ2-7 and V is TRBV27; D tentatively fits TRBD1 or TRBD2 (5 bases each). The CDR3 DNA reads TGTGCCAGCAGTTTAGCGGGTTTGAGGGGAGACCATCTGGGCGAGCAGTACTTC. It is translated as CASSLAGLRGDHLGEQYF.